This TCR beta chain appears in the sequencing data of a study of T cells in localized non-small cell lung cancer. The study, taken as a whole, reports: Without multi-region sequencing, intratumor heterogeneity could not be excluded. Uninvolved adjacent lung had the highest recorded T cell clonality, with tumor below it. Detection in adjacent lung was observed for a median 57 of the top 100 tumor clones.

The germline CDR1 and CDR2 sequences are SQVTM and ANQGSEA. Trimming left V 7 bases short and J 4 bases short, with 16 bases between. The CDR3 consists of 13 residues. Points on this clone: Antigen: not known.

Some clones are missing from TCRdb's copy, which holds only in-frame ones; the method was immunoSEQ multiplex PCR. The data contain about 52,000 clones, around nine tenths of them singletons. The chain joins TRBV29-1 to TRBJ1-1, with D perhaps TRBD1 (5 bases). The source of this sequence is a female donor with stage II lung adenocarcinoma. The sequenced sample was PBMCs, obtained before any cancer treatment. The chain's CDR3 is CSAAEGQTTEAFF. The CDR3, as DNA: TGCAGCGCCGCTGAGGGGCAGACCACTGAAGCTTTCTTT.